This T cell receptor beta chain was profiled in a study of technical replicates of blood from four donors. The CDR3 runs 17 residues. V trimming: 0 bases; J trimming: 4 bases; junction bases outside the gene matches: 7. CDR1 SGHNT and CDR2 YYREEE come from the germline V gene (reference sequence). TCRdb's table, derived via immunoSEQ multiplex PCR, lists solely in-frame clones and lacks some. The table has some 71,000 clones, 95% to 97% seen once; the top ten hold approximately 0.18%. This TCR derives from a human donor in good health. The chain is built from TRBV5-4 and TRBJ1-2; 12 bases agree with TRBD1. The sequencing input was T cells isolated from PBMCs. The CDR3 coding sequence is TGTGCCAGCAGCTTGGGGGGACAGGGGGCGCCGACCTATGGCTACACCTTC. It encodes CASSLGGQGAPTYGYTF. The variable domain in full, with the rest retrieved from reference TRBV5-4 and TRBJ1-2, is ETGVTQSPTHLIKTRGQQVTLRCSSQSGHNTVSWYQQALGQGPQFIFQYYREEENGRGNFPPRFSGLQFPNYSSELNVNALELDDSALYLCASSLGGQGAPTYGYTFGSGTRLTVV.